Here is one T cell receptor beta chain with its context. A much bigger clone sits one base away, suggesting this may be a read error. These data originate in a study of T cells in Graves' hyperthyroidism and ophthalmopathy. Every diagnosis used clinical symptoms, serum thyroxine and TRAb, thyroid ultrasound and orbital computed tomography. TCR beta CDR3 regions were amplified from RNA transcripts. The TCR CDR3 was amplified in a first-round RT-PCR using the HTBI primer set. One entry per CDR3 protein results from TCRdb running MiXCR on the multiplex PCR reads. The sample consists of more than 100,000 distinct CDR3 sequences, about half of them appearing once. The TCR comes from a man aged 35 to 55 with Graves' hyperthyroidism. The sample consisted of blood.

In DNA form, the CDR3 reads TGTGCCAGCAGCTTGGCGACAGGGGTGGACACTGAAGCTTTCTTT. Protein product: CASSLATGVDTEAFF. This chain connects TRBV5-4 to TRBJ1-1; 8 nucleotides align to TRBD1. Germline V gives CDR1 SGHNT, CDR2 YYREEE (reference sequence). This CDR3 comprises 15 residues. V lost 0 bases, J lost 3 bases, and 4 bases stayed unmatched.